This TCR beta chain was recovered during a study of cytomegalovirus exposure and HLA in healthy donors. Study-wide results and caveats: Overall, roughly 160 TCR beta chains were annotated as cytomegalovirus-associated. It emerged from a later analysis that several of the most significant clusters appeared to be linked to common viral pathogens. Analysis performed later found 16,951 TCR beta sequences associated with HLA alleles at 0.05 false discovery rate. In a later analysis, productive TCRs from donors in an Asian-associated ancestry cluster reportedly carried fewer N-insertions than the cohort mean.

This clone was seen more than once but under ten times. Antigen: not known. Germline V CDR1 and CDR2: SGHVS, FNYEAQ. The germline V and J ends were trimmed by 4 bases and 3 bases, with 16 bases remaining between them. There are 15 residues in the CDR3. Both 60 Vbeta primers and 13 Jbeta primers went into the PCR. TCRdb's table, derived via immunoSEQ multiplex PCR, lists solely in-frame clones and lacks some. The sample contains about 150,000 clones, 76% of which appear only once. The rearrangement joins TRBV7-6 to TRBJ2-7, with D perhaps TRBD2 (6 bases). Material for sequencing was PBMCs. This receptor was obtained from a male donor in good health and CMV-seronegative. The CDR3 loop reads CASSSRDTSYYEQYF. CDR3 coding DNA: TGTGCCAGCAGCTCCCGGGATACTAGCTACTACGAGCAGTACTTC.